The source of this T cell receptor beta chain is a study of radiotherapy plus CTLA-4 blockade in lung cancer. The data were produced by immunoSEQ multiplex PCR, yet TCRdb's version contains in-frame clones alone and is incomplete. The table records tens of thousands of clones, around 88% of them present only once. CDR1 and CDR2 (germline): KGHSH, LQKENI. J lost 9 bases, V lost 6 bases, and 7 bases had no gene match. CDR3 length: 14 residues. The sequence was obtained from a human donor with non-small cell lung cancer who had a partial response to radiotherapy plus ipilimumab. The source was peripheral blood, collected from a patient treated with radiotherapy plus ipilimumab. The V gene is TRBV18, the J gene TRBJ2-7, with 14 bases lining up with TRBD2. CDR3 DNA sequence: TGTGCCAGCTCCCCGGGACTAGCGGGAGATAGGCAGTACTTC. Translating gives CASSPGLAGDRQYF.